These 3 T cell receptor beta chains came from one sample sequenced in a study of T cell responses to AZD1222 COVID-19 vaccine. Sequencing used immunoSEQ multiplex PCR; TCRdb keeps in-frame clones, though not all of them. The sample lists tens of thousands of clones, 70% to 90% seen once, with around 13% in the top ten. The sample in question was peripheral blood, obtained 28 days after the second AZD1222 dose. The source is an adult who received the AZD1222 COVID-19 vaccine.

The chain has TRBV6-5 and TRBJ1-4; D is unresolved. The CDR3 has 15 amino acids. Germline V gene sequence: CDR1 MNHEY, CDR2 SVGAGI. V gave up 2 bases and J gave up 3 bases, with 10 bases separating them. CDR3 sequence reads: CASSYRGLANEKLFF. The CDR3 DNA reads TGTGCCAGCAGTTACCGCGGGTTGGCTAATGAAAAACTGTTTTTT.

This chain uses TRBV27 with TRBJ2-7; TRBD1 matches 11 bases. CDR1 MNHEY and CDR2 SMNVEV come from the germline V gene (reference sequence). V shed 6 bases, J shed 4 bases, and the junction held 14 bases outside the gene matches. This CDR3 spans 17 amino acids. CDR3 region: CASRQNTQGTGGYEQYF. The CDR3 DNA follows: TGTGCCAGCAGACAGAACACGCAAGGGACAGGGGGTTACGAGCAGTACTTC.

The genes are TRBV29-1 and TRBJ1-5, with D perhaps matching TRBD1 (5 bases). This CDR3 comprises 12 residues. Trimming shortened V by 4 bases and J by 9 bases, and 13 bases separated the two germline ends. Germline-derived CDR1 and CDR2 are SQVTM and ANQGSEA. The CDR3 loop is CSVGGQGTPQHF. In nucleotides, the CDR3 is TGCAGCGTTGGGGGCCAGGGAACGCCCCAGCATTTT.